Listed below are T cell receptor beta chains from one sample, sequenced in a study of vaccination and CD4 T cells after COVID-19. TCRdb reprocessed the PCR reads via MiXCR and lists one record per CDR3 protein. The sample holds about 21,000 distinct CDR3 sequences; 45% to 70% are singletons and the top ten take roughly 10%. Their cognate antigens are unknown. Sequenced sample: CD4+ T cells from blood, cultured in vitro. These receptor sequences come from a human donor who had recovered from COVID-19. The CDR3 runs from the conserved cysteine through the conserved F or W. Fields, in order: V gene, D gene, clone size, CDR3 length, J gene, CDR3 protein, CDR3 DNA. D genes are given only for firm matches. Clone size appears in some rows only: once, few, many, or a class for an expanded clone.

TRBV24-1	.	.	14	TRBJ1-1	CATSDSGHNTEAFF	TGTGCCACCAGTGATTCGGGACACAACACTGAAGCTTTCTTT
TRBV20-1	.	.	15	TRBJ2-7	CSASHPRGGTYEQYF	TGCAGTGCTAGCCACCCGAGGGGGGGAACCTACGAGCAGTACTTC
TRBV20-1	.	.	14	TRBJ2-3	CSVPVGGSTDTQYF	TGCAGTGTTCCCGTGGGCGGCAGCACAGATACGCAGTATTTT
TRBV19	.	.	15	TRBJ2-6	CASSLTGLKTNVLTF	TGTGCCAGTAGCCTAACAGGGCTCAAGACCAACGTCCTGACTTTC
TRBV7-9	.	.	15	TRBJ2-2	CASGGAQRGTGELFF	TGTGCCAGCGGGGGGGCTCAACGGGGCACCGGGGAGCTGTTTTTT
TRBV6-5	.	once	14	TRBJ1-2	CASSYGGLNYGYTF	TGTGCCAGCAGTTACGGGGGGCTTAACTATGGCTACACCTTC
TRBV19	.	.	13	TRBJ1-1	CASSINRNTEAFF	TGTGCCAGTAGTATAAACCGGAACACTGAAGCTTTCTTT
TRBV6-1	TRBD1	few	12	TRBJ1-6	CASRTGGSPLHF	TGTGCCAGCCGGACAGGGGGTTCACCCCTCCACTTT
TRBV24-1	TRBD1	few	15	TRBJ2-3	CATSETGARTDTQYF	TGTGCCACCAGTGAAACAGGGGCCCGCACAGATACGCAGTATTTT
TRBV11-2	TRBD1	few	14	TRBJ2-1	CASSTQGAIDEQFF	TGTGCCAGCAGTACCCAGGGGGCAATCGATGAGCAGTTCTTC
TRBV2	TRBD2	.	13	TRBJ2-5	CASSEARGETQYF	TGTGCCAGCAGTGAAGCGCGGGGGGAGACCCAGTACTTC
TRBV11-2	.	.	14	TRBJ1-2	CASSQQSASGGYTF	TGTGCCAGCAGCCAACAGTCGGCTTCGGGTGGCTACACCTTC
TRBV7-3	.	.	13	TRBJ2-1	CASSPVGENEQFF	TGTGCCAGCAGCCCCGTAGGGGAGAATGAGCAGTTCTTC
TRBV7-3	TRBD2	few	19	TRBJ2-3	CASSSPTSHTSGALDTQYF	TGTGCCAGCAGCTCACCCACCTCACACACTAGCGGGGCACTAGATACGCAGTATTTT
TRBV20-1	.	few	17	TRBJ1-2	CSAREGILITSNYGYTF	TGCAGTGCGAGAGAGGGGATATTGATCACATCTAACTATGGCTACACCTTC
TRBV7-2	TRBD1	.	14	TRBJ1-1	CASNRQGRNTEAFF	TGTGCCAGCAACCGACAGGGAAGGAACACTGAAGCTTTCTTT
TRBV20-1	TRBD2	few	19	TRBJ2-3	CSARRGQRGTSGRGDTQYF	TGCAGTGCTAGAAGGGGACAGCGAGGGACTAGCGGGAGAGGAGATACGCAGTATTTT
TRBV7-2	.	.	15	TRBJ1-3	CASSLVKAGRNTIYF	TGTGCCAGCAGCTTAGTTAAAGCGGGCAGAAACACCATATATTTT
TRBV7-9	TRBD1	.	13	TRBJ1-2	CASSPGQGYGYTF	TGTGCCAGCAGCCCAGGACAGGGTTACGGCTACACCTTC
TRBV7-2	.	.	17	TRBJ2-3	CASSLEGTGALTDTQYF	TGTGCCAGCAGCTTAGAGGGTACGGGGGCTCTCACAGATACGCAGTATTTT
TRBV30	TRBD2	.	14	TRBJ2-7	CAWSSVAGDREQYF	TGTGCCTGGAGTTCGGTAGCGGGGGACCGCGAGCAGTACTTC
TRBV11-1	TRBD2	.	16	TRBJ2-1	CASSSPLAGGINEQFF	TGTGCCAGCAGCTCGCCGCTAGCGGGGGGTATCAATGAGCAGTTCTTC
TRBV7-6	TRBD1	.	15	TRBJ1-2	CASSLYARGENGYTF	TGTGCCAGCAGCTTATATGCCAGGGGGGAGAATGGCTACACCTTC
TRBV11-3	.	.	12	TRBJ1-3	CASSLVEDTIYF	TGTGCCAGCAGCTTAGTGGAGGACACCATATATTTT
TRBV6-1	.	.	11	TRBJ1-2	CASTGATGYTF	TGTGCCAGCACCGGGGCTACTGGCTACACCTTC
TRBV28	TRBD1	few	15	TRBJ1-2	CASSLPQGALGGYTF	TGTGCCAGCAGTTTACCACAGGGGGCGTTGGGTGGCTACACCTTC
TRBV19	.	.	13	TRBJ2-7	CASSNKARYEQYF	TGTGCCAGTAGTAATAAGGCGAGATACGAGCAGTACTTC
TRBV6-2/TRBV6-3	TRBD2	.	15	TRBJ2-7	CASSYSRGLDYEQYF	TGTGCCAGCAGTTACTCGCGTGGACTAGACTACGAGCAGTACTTC
TRBV6-2/TRBV6-3	.	.	14	TRBJ2-1	CASSGGGAIHEQFF	TGTGCCAGCAGTGGAGGGGGGGCCATCCATGAGCAGTTCTTC
TRBV27	.	.	15	TRBJ1-2	CASSSRGQGYYGYTF	TGTGCCAGCAGTTCCCGGGGGCAGGGGTACTATGGCTACACCTTC
TRBV6-2/TRBV6-3	TRBD1	.	14	TRBJ1-1	CASSLWDRATEAFF	TGTGCCAGCAGTCTTTGGGACAGGGCCACTGAAGCTTTCTTT
TRBV7-2	TRBD1	.	15	TRBJ2-2	CASRKGQGNTGELFF	TGTGCCAGCAGGAAGGGACAGGGAAACACCGGGGAGCTGTTTTTT
TRBV20-1	.	.	13	TRBJ1-5	CSASLDNNQPQHF	TGCAGTGCGTCGTTGGACAACAATCAGCCCCAGCATTTT
TRBV12-3/TRBV12-4	.	few	12	TRBJ1-2	CASSPRAYGYTF	TGTGCCAGCAGTCCCAGGGCCTATGGCTACACCTTC
TRBV19	.	.	14	TRBJ1-1	CASSMGGRRTEAFF	TGTGCCAGTAGTATGGGGGGGCGTCGGACTGAAGCTTTCTTT
TRBV19	.	few	13	TRBJ2-7	CASSTGHLYEQYF	TGTGCCAGTAGTACAGGACATCTCTACGAGCAGTACTTC
TRBV20-1	TRBD1	.	14	TRBJ1-2	CSAPGTGANYGYTF	TGCAGTGCCCCTGGGACAGGAGCTAACTATGGCTACACCTTC
TRBV20-1	TRBD1	.	14	TRBJ1-5	CSARDRGGNQPQHF	TGCAGTGCTAGGGACAGGGGGGGAAATCAGCCCCAGCATTTT
TRBV6-2/TRBV6-3	.	few	16	TRBJ1-3	CASSGTDRPSGNTIYF	TGTGCCAGCAGTGGGACCGACAGACCCTCTGGAAACACCATATATTTT
TRBV7-9	.	.	15	TRBJ2-3	CASRVSGFRTDTQYF	TGTGCCAGCAGAGTAAGCGGTTTCCGAACAGATACGCAGTATTTT
TRBV27	TRBD2	.	17	TRBJ2-5	CASSPTWDGGSQETQYF	TGTGCCAGCAGTCCCACTTGGGACGGGGGGTCACAAGAGACCCAGTACTTC
TRBV11-2	TRBD1	.	14	TRBJ1-1	CASSRRTGEAEAFF	TGTGCCAGCAGCCGCCGGACAGGGGAGGCTGAAGCTTTCTTT
TRBV19	.	.	11	TRBJ1-1	CGSVAGLKAFF	TGTGGCTCAGTAGCTGGCCTGAAAGCTTTCTTT
TRBV4-3	TRBD1	.	18	TRBJ1-5	CASSQERTGDYSNQPQHF	TGCGCCAGCAGCCAAGAGAGGACAGGGGATTATAGCAATCAGCCCCAGCATTTT
TRBV6-1	.	.	14	TRBJ2-6	CASSARLGANVLTF	TGTGCCAGCAGCGCCCGACTAGGGGCCAACGTCCTGACTTTC
TRBV10-3	.	.	12	TRBJ1-2	CAISDLDGSYTF	TGTGCCATCAGTGATCTTGACGGGAGCTACACCTTC
TRBV7-8	TRBD2	.	15	TRBJ2-3	CASSLLAVTTDTQYF	TGTGCCAGCAGCCTGCTAGCGGTAACCACAGATACGCAGTATTTT
TRBV5-6	.	.	16	TRBJ1-2	CASSLARVGASLSYTF	TGTGCCAGCAGCTTGGCCCGGGTTGGAGCTTCATTGAGCTACACCTTC
TRBV7-2	.	.	16	TRBJ1-3	CASSLAGGQSGNTIYF	TGTGCCAGCAGCTTAGCCGGTGGACAGTCTGGAAACACCATATATTTT
TRBV20-1	TRBD1	.	14	TRBJ2-3	CSAKQGAVTDTQYF	TGCAGTGCTAAACAGGGGGCAGTGACAGATACGCAGTATTTT
TRBV19	.	.	16	TRBJ1-4	CASSIEARSGGEKLFF	TGTGCCAGTAGTATAGAGGCCAGGTCGGGGGGTGAAAAACTGTTTTTT
TRBV20-1	.	.	13	TRBJ1-5	CSADRSRGQPQHF	TGCAGTGCCGACCGTTCAAGGGGTCAGCCCCAGCATTTT
TRBV7-3	.	few	12	TRBJ1-6	CASSKQGSPLHF	TGTGCCAGCAGCAAACAGGGATCACCCCTCCACTTT
TRBV7-6	TRBD1	.	14	TRBJ2-7	CTSSLRTGSYEQYF	TGTACCAGCAGCTTAAGGACAGGGAGCTACGAGCAGTACTTC